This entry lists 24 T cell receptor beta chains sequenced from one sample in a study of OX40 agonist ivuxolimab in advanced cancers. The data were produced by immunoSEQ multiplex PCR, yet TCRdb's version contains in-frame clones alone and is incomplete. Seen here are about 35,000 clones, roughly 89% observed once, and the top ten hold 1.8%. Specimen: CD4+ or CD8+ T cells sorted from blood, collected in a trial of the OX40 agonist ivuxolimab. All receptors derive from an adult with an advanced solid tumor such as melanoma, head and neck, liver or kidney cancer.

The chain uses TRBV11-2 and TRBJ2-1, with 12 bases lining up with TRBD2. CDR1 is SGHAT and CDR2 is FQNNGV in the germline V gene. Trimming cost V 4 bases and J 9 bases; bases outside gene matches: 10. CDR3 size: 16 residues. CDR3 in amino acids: CASSSGLAGPQGEQFF. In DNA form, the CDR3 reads TGTGCCAGCAGCTCAGGACTAGCGGGGCCCCAGGGTGAGCAGTTCTTC.

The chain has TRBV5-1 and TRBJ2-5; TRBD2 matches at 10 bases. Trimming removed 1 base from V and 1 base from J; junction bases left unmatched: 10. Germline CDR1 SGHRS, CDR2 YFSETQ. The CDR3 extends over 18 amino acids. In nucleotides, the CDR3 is TGCGCCAGCAGCTTGAACCCTAGCGGGAGTTCGTTCCAAGAGACCCAGTACTTC. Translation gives CASSLNPSGSSFQETQYF. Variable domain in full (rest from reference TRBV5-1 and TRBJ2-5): KAGVTQTPRYLIKTRGQQVTLSCSPISGHRSVSWYQQTPGQGLQFLFEYFSETQRNKGNFPGRFSGRQFSNSRSEMNVSTLELGDSALYLCASSLNPSGSSFQETQYFGPGTRLLVL.

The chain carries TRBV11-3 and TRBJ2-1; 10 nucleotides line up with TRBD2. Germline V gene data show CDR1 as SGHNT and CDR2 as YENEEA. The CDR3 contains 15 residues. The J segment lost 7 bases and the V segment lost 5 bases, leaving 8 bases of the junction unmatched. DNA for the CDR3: TGTGCCAGCAGCCCTCGTAGCGGGAGGTCGAATGAGCAGTTCTTC. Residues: CASSPRSGRSNEQFF.

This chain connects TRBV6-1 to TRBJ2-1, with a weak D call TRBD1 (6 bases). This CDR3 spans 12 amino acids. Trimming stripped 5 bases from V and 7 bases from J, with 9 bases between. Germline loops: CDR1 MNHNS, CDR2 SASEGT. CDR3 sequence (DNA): TGTGCCAGCAGTCTAGACAGGAATGAGCAGTTCTTC. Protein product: CASSLDRNEQFF.

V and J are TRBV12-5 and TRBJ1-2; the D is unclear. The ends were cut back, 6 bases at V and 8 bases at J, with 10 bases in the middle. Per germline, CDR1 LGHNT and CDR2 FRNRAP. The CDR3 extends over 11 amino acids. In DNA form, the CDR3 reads TGTGCTAGTGGGTTAGATGGGGGCTACACCTTC. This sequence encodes CASGLDGGYTF.

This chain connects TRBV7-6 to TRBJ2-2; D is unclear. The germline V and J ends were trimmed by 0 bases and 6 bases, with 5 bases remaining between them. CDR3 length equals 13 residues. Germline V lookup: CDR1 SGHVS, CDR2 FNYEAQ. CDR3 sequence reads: CASSLAVAGELFF. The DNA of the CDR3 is TGTGCCAGCAGCTTAGCGGTCGCCGGGGAGCTGTTTTTT.

The CDR3 region has the DNA TGCGCCAGCAGATCGCCCGGGATCCGTCCCGGGGAGCTGTTTTTT. Protein product: CASRSPGIRPGELFF. The chain links TRBV10-2 to TRBJ2-2, with D perhaps TRBD2 (5 bases). Per the germline V gene, CDR1 is WSHSY and CDR2 is SAAADI. The CDR3 runs 15 residues. V was shortened by 6 bases and J by 6 bases, with 17 bases between the two germline ends.

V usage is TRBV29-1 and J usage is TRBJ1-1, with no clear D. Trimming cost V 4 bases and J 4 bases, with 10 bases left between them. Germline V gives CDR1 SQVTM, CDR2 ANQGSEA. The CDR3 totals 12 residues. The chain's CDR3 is CSVVLMGTEAFF. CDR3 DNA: TGCAGCGTTGTGTTAATGGGCACTGAAGCTTTCTTT.

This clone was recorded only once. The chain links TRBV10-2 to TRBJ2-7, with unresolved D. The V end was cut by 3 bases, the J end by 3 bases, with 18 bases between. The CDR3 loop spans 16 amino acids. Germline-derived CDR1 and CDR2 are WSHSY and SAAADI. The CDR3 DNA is TGCGCCAGCAGTGATCCCCCCGGGCAAGGTGACTACGAGCAGTACTTC. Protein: CASSDPPGQGDYEQYF.

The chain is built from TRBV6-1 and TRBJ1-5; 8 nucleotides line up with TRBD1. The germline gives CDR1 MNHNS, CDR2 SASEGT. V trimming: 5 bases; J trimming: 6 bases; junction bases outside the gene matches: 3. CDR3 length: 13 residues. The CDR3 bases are TGTGCCAGCAGTACGGACAGGGCTCAGCCCCAGCATTTT. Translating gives CASSTDRAQPQHF.

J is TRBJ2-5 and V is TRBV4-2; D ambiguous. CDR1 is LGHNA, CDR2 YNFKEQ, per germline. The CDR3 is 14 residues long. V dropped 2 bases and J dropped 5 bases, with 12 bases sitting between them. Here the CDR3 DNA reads TGTGCCAGCAGCCAACCATCTACCCGGGAGACCCAGTACTTC. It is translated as CASSQPSTRETQYF.

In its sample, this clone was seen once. The CDR3 sequence is CASREGQGERETQYF. DNA for the CDR3: TGTGCCAGCAGGGAGGGACAGGGAGAGAGAGAGACCCAGTACTTC. The chain employs TRBV6-6 and TRBJ2-5, with 9 bases matching TRBD1. The CDR3 sequence is 15 residues long. The V gene end was trimmed by 6 bases and the J gene end by 4 bases; junction bases not matched to a gene: 9. The germline V gene has CDR1 MNHNY and CDR2 SVGAGI (reference sequence).

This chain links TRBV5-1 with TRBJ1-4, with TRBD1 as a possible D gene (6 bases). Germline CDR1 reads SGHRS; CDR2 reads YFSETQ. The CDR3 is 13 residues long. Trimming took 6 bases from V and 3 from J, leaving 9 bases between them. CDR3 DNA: TGCGCCAGCAAAGGGGGAGCTAATGAAAAACTGTTTTTT. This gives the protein CASKGGANEKLFF.

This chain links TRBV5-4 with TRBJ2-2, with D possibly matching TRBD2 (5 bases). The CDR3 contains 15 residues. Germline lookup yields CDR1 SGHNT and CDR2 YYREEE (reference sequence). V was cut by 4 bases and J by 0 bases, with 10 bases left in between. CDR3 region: CASSPDLTNTGELFF. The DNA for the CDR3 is TGTGCCAGCAGCCCGGACTTAACGAACACCGGGGAGCTGTTTTTT.

CDR3 in amino acids: CASSIGFGGVSQPQHF. In nucleotides, the CDR3 is TGTGCCAGTAGTATTGGTTTCGGGGGGGTTAGCCAGCCCCAGCATTTT. J is TRBJ1-5 and V is TRBV19; weak D call: TRBD1 (5 bases). The germline gives CDR1 LNHDA, CDR2 SQIVND (reference sequence). Trimming cost V 3 bases and J 7 bases, with 19 bases left between them. CDR3 length: 16 amino acids.

The CDR3 DNA reads TGTGCCAGCAGCTTTTCGGGTTTCTCTGAGCAGTTCTTC. Translation: CASSFSGFSEQFF. The chain is built from TRBV7-2 and TRBJ2-1; D gene uncertain. V was trimmed by 3 bases and J by 9 bases, leaving 12 bases between them. The CDR3 has 13 amino acids. The germline gives CDR1 SGHTA, CDR2 FQGNSA.

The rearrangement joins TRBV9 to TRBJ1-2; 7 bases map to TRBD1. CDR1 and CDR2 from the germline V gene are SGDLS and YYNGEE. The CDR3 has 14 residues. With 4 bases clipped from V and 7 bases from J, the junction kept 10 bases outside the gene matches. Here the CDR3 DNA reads TGTGCCAGCAGCATCCGCGACAGGGCTCCTGGCTACACCTTC. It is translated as CASSIRDRAPGYTF.

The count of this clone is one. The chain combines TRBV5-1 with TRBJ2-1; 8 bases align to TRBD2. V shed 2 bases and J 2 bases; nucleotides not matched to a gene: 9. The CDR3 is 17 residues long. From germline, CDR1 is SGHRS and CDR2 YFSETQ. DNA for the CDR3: TGCGCCAGCAGCTTTTTCGCTCGGGAGGGAACCTACAATGAGCAGTTCTTC. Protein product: CASSFFAREGTYNEQFF.

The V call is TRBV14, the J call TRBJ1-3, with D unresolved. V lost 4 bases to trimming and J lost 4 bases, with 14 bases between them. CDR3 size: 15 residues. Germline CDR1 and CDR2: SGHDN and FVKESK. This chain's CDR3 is CASSRATELGNTIYF. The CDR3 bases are TGTGCCAGCAGCCGGGCGACGGAATTGGGAAACACCATATATTTT.

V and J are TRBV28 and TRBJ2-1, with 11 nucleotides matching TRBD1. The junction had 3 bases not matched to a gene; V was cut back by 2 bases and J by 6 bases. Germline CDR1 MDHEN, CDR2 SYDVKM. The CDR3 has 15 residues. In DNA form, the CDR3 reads TGTGCCAGCAGTTTACCCGGGACAGGGGGCAATGAGCAGTTCTTC. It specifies CASSLPGTGGNEQFF.

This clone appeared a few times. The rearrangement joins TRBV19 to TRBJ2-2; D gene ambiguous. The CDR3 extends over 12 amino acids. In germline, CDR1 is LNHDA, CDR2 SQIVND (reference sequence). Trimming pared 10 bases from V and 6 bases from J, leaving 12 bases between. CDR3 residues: CATRVTAGELFF. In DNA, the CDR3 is TGTGCCACACGTGTAACCGCCGGGGAGCTGTTTTTT.

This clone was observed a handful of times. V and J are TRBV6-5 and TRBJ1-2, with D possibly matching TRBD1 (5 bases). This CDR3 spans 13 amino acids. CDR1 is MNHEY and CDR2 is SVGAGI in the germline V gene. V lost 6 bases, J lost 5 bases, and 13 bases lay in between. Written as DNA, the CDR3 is TGTGCCAGCAGCCGGGGCGGGGATTATGGCTACACCTTC. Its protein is CASSRGGDYGYTF.

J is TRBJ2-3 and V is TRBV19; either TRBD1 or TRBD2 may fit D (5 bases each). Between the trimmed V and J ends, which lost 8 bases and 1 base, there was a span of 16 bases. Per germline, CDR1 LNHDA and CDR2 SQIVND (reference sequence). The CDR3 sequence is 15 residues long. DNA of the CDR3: TGTGCCAGTGAACGTGGGGGTGGTGGCACAGATACGCAGTATTTT. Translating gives CASERGGGGTDTQYF.

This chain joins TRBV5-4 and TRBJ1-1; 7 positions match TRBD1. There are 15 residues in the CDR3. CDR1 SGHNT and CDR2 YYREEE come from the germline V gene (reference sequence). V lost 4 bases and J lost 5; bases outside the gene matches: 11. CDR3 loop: CASSDGQAGKTEAFF. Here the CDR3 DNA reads TGTGCCAGCAGCGACGGACAGGCCGGGAAAACTGAAGCTTTCTTT.